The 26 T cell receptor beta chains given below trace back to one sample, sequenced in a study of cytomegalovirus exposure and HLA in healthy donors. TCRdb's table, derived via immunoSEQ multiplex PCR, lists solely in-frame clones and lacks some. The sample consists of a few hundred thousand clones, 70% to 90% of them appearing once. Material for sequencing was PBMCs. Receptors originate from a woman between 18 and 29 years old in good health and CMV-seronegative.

The CDR3 is CASSLAAAGGPTYNEQFF. The CDR3 DNA reads TGTGCCAGCAGCTTGGCGGCAGCGGGAGGCCCTACCTACAATGAGCAGTTCTTC. J is TRBJ2-1 and V is TRBV5-6; 9 bases are a match to TRBD2. V gave up 0 bases and J gave up 2 bases; unmatched junction bases: 9. The CDR3 consists of 18 residues. The V gene's germline CDR1 is SGHDT and CDR2 YYEEEE.

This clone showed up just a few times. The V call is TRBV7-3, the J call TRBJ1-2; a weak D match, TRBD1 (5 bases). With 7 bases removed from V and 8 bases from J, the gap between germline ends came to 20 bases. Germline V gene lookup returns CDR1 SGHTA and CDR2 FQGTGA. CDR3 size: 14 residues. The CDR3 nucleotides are TGTGCCAGCAAGCGGGACGGCCTAGGGAGAGGCTACACCTTC. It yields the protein CASKRDGLGRGYTF.

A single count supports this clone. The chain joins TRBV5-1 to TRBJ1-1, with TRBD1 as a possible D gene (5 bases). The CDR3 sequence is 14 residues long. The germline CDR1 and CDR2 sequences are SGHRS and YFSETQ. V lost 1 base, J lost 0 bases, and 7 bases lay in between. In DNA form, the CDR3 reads TGCGCCAGCAGCTTGCCACAGGTGAACACTGAAGCTTTCTTT. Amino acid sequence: CASSLPQVNTEAFF.

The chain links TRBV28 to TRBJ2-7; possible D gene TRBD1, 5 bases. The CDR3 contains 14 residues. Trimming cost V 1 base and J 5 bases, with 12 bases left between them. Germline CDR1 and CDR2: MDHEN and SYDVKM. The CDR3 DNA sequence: TGTGCCAGCAGTTTATCGGGCAGGGTGCACGAGCAGTACTTC. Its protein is CASSLSGRVHEQYF.

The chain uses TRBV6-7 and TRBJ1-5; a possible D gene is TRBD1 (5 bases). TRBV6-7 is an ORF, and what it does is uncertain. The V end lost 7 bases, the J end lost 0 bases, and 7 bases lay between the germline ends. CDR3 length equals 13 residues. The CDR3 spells CASNQGSNQPQHF. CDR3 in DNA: TGTGCCAGCAACCAGGGTAGCAATCAGCCCCAGCATTTT.

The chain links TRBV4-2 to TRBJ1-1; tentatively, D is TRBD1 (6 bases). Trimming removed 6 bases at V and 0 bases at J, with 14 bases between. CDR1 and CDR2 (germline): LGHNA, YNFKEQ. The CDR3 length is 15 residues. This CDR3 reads CASSPRGDMNTEAFF. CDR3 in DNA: TGTGCCAGCAGTCCCCGGGGGGACATGAACACTGAAGCTTTCTTT.

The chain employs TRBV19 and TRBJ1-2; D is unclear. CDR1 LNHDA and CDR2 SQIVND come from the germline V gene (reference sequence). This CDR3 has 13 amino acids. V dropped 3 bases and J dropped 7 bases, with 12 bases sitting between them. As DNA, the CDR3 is TGTGCCAGTAGTATCCCCTCGACGGGTGGCTACACCTTC. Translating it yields CASSIPSTGGYTF.

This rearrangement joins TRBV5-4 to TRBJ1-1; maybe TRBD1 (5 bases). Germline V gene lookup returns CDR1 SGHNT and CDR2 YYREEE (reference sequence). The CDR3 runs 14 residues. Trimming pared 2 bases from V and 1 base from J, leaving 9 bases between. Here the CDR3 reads CASSFSRENTEAFF. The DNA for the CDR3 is TGTGCCAGCAGCTTCTCCAGGGAGAACACTGAAGCTTTCTTT.

This chain's CDR3 is CASSWGSGGYEQYF. DNA of the CDR3: TGTGCCAGCAGTTGGGGTTCAGGGGGCTACGAGCAGTACTTC. The V gene is TRBV27, the J gene TRBJ2-7, with 7 bases matching TRBD1. V was clipped by 4 bases and J by 3 bases; unmatched bases: 6. Germline V CDR1 and CDR2: MNHEY, SMNVEV (reference sequence). The CDR3 length is 14 residues.

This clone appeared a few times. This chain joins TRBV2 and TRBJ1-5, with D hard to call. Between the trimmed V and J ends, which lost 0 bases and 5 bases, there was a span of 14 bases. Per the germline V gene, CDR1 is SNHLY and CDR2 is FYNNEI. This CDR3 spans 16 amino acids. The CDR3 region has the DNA TGTGCCAGCAGTGAAGCCTTTGGAGGGAACCATCAGCCCCAGCATTTT. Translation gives CASSEAFGGNHQPQHF.

The CDR3 DNA sequence: TGTGCCAGCAGAAAACCGGGACTAGCGGGTCGAGGAAGGGGAGCCACAGATACGCAGTATTTT. Translation gives CASRKPGLAGRGRGATDTQYF. The genes are TRBV28 and TRBJ2-3, with TRBD2 identical over 12 bases. The CDR3 covers 21 residues. J gave up 2 bases and V 6 bases, and 21 bases lay outside the gene matches. Germline-derived CDR1 and CDR2 are MDHEN and SYDVKM.

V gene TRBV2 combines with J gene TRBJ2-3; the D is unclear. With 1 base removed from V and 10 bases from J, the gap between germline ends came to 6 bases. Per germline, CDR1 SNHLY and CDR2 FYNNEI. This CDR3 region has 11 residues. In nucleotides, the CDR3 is TGTGCCAGCAGTGAAGGACTTCCGCAGTATTTT. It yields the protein CASSEGLPQYF.

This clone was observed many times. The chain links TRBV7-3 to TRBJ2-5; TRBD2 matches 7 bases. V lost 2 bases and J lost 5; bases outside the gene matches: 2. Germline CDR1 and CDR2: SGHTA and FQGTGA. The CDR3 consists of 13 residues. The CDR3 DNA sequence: TGTGCCAGCAGCTTATCAGCGGGGGAGACCCAGTACTTC. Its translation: CASSLSAGETQYF.

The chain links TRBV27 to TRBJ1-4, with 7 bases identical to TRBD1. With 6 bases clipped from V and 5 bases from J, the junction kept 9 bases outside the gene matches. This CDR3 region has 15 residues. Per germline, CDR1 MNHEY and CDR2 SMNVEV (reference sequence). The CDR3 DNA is TGTGCCAGCAGAGCACGACAGGGTCAAAATGAAAAACTGTTTTTT. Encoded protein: CASRARQGQNEKLFF. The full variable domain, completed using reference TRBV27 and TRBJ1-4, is EAQVTQNPRYLITVTGKKLTVTCSQNMNHEYMSWYRQDPGLGLRQIYYSMNVEVTDKGDVPEGYKVSRKEKRNFPLILESPSPNQTSLYFCASRARQGQNEKLFFGSGTQLSVL.

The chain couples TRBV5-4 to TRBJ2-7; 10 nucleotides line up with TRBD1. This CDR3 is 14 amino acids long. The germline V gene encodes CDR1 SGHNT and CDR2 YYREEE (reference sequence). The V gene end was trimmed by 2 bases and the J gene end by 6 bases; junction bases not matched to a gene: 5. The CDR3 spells CASSFPDRGLEQYF. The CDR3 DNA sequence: TGTGCCAGCAGCTTCCCCGACAGGGGGCTCGAGCAGTACTTC.

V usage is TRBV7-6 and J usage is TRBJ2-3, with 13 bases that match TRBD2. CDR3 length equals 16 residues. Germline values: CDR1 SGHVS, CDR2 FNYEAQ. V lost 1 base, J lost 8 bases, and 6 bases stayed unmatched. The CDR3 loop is CASSLVGLAGQGTQYF. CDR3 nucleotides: TGTGCCAGCAGCTTAGTGGGACTAGCGGGGCAAGGTACGCAGTATTTT. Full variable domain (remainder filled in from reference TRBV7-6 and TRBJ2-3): GAGVSQSPRYKVTKRGQDVALRCDPISGHVSLYWYRQALGQGPEFLTYFNYEAQQDKSGLPNDRFSAERPEGSISTLTIQRTEQRDSAMYRCASSLVGLAGQGTQYFGPGTRLTVL.

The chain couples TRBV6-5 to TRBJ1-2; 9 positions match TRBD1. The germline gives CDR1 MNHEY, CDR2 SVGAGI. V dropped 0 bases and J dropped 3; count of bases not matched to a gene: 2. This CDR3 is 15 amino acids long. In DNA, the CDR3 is TGTGCCAGCAGTTACTCCAGGACAGGGGACTATGGCTACACCTTC. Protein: CASSYSRTGDYGYTF.

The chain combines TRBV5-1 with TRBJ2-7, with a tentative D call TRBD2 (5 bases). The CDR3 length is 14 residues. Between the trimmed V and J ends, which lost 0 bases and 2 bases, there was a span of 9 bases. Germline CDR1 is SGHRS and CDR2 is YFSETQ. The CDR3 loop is CASSLDPSPYEQYF. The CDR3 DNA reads TGCGCCAGCAGCTTGGATCCTAGCCCCTACGAGCAGTACTTC.

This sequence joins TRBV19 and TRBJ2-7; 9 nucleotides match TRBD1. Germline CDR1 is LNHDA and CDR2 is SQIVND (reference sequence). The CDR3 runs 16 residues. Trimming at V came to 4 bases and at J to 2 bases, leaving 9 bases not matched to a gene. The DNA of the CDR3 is TGTGCCAGTAGTAAGACCCCGGGACAGGGCACCTACGAGCAGTACTTC. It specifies CASSKTPGQGTYEQYF.

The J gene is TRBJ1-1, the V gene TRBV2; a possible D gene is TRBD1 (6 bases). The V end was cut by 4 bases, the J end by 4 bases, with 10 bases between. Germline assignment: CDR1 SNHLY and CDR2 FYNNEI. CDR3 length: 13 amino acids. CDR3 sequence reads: CASSGPGVTEAFF. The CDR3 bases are TGTGCCAGCAGTGGACCAGGGGTCACTGAAGCTTTCTTT.

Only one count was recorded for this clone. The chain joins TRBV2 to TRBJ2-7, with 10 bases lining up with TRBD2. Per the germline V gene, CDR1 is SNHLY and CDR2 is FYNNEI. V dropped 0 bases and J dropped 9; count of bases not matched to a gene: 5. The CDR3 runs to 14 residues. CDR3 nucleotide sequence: TGTGCCAGCAGTGAAGCAGCGGGAGGGCTTCGGCAGTACTTC. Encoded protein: CASSEAAGGLRQYF. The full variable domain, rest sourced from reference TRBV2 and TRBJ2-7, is EPEVTQTPSHQVTQMGQEVILRCVPISNHLYFYWYRQILGQKVEFLVSFYNNEISEKSEIFDDQFSVERPDGSNFTLKIRSTKLEDSAMYFCASSEAAGGLRQYFGPGTRLTVT.

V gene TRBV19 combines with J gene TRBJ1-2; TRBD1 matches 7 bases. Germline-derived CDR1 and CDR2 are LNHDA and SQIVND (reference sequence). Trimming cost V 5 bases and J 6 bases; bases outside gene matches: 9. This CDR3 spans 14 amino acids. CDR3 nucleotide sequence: TGTGCCAGTAGTGCGGGGACAGCGCGGCATGGCTACACCTTC. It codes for CASSAGTARHGYTF.

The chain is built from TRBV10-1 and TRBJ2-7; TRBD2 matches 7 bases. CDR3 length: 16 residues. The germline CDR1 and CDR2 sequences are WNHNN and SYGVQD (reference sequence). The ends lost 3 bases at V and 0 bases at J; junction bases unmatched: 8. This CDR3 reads CASSDVRGRSSYEQYF. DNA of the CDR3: TGCGCCAGCAGTGATGTGCGGGGGAGGAGCTCCTACGAGCAGTACTTC.

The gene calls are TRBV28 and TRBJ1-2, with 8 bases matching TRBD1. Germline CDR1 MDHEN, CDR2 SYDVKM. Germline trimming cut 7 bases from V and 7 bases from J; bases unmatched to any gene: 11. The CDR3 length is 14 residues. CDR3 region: CASNRQQGVGGYTF. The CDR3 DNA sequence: TGTGCCAGCAACCGCCAACAGGGGGTAGGTGGCTACACCTTC.

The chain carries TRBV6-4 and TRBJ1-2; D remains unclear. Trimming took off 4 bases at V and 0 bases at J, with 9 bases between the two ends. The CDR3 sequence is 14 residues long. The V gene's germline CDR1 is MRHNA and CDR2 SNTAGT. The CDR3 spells CASSAEPANYGYTF. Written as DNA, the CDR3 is TGTGCCAGCAGTGCAGAACCTGCTAACTATGGCTACACCTTC.

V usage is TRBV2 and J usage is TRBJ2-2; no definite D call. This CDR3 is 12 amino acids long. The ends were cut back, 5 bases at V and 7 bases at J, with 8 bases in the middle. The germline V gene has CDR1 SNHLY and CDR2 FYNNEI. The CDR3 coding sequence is TGTGCCAGCAGTTCCTCCGGCGGGGAGCTGTTTTTT. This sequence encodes CASSSSGGELFF.